This T cell receptor beta chain originates from a study of T cell responses to AZD1222 COVID-19 vaccine. TCRdb keeps only in-frame clones here, not all; method: immunoSEQ multiplex PCR. The sample gives some 130,000 clones, roughly 88% of which show up once; 18% is in the top ten. The CDR3 runs 18 residues. Germline lookup yields CDR1 MDHEN and CDR2 SYDVKM. V was pared by 7 bases and J by 2 bases, with 15 bases of the junction left unmatched. The receptor was isolated from an adult in good health. This chain uses TRBV28 with TRBJ2-5; the match to TRBD2 covers 11 bases. The source material was peripheral blood, sampled on day 0 of MenACWY control vaccination. CDR3 nucleotide sequence: TGTGCCAGCACCCCCCGGTTAGGTCTAGCGGGAGGACAAGAGACCCAGTACTTC. This codes for CASTPRLGLAGGQETQYF.